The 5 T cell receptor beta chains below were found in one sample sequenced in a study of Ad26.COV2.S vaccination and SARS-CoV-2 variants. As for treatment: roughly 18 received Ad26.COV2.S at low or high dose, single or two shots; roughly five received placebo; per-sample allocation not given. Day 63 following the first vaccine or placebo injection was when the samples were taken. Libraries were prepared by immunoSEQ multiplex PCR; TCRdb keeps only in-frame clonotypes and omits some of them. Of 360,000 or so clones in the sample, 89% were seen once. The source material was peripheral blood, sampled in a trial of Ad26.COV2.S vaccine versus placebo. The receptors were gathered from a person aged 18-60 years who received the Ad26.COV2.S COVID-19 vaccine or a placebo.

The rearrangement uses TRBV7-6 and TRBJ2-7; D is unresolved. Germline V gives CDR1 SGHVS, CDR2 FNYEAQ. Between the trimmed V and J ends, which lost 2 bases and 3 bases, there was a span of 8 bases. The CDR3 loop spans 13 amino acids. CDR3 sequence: CASSLTADYEQYF. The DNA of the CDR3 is TGTGCCAGCAGCTTAACCGCGGACTACGAGCAGTACTTC.

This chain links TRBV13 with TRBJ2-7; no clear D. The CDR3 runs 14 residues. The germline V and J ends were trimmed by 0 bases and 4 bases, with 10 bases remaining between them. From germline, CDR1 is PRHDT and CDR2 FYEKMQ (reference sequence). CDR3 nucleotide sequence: TGTGCCAGCAGCTTAGGCCCACTATATTACGAGCAGTACTTC. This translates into CASSLGPLYYEQYF.

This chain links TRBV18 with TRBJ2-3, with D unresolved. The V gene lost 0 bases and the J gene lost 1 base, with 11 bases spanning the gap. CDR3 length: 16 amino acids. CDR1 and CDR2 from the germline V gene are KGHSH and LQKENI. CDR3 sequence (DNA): TGTGCCAGCTCACCACCCGCGGCCCTGGGCACAGATACGCAGTATTTT. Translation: CASSPPAALGTDTQYF.

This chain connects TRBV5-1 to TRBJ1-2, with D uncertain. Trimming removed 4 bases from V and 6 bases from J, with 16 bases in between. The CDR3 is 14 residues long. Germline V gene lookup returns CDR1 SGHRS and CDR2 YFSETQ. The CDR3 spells CASSLGSSADGYTF. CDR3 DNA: TGCGCCAGCAGCCTGGGGTCTTCTGCGGATGGCTACACCTTC.

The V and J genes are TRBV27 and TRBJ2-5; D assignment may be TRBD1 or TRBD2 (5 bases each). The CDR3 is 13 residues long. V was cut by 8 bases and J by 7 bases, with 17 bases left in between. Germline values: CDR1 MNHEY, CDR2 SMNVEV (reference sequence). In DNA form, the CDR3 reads TGTGCCAGCCGGCCGTCGACGGGACGGACCCAGTACTTC. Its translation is CASRPSTGRTQYF.